The following is a T cell receptor beta chain sequence with its context. Its antigen is unidentified. MiXCR, applied by TCRdb to the 5' RACE reads, yields one record per CDR3 protein. The sample lists roughly 190,000 distinct CDR3 sequences; 15% were seen once. The sample is drawn from a study of identical twins. Whole-study results and caveats: Fewer insertions marked abundant cord blood beta clonotypes; young adult naive trended weakly, memory not at all. Invariant MAIT and iNKT cells are populations that could partly confound zero-insertion analyses.

Germline V CDR1 and CDR2: MNHEY, SMNVEV (reference sequence). V lost 4 bases and J lost 0, with 13 bases in between. The CDR3 consists of 16 residues. This same sample was also taken into another study, of T cells expressing NK-cell markers.

This clonotype was sampled from a woman under 30 in good health. Input material: CD8+ T cells sorted from blood. The chain combines TRBV27 with TRBJ2-1; D might be TRBD2 (6 bases). The CDR3 is CASSSPGGSSYNEQFF. The CDR3 coding sequence is TGTGCCAGCAGTTCCCCCGGGGGTAGCTCCTACAATGAGCAGTTCTTC.